The 27 T cell receptor beta chains below come from one sample, sequenced in a study of T cell repertoires in ileal Crohn's disease. This sample's time point: neoterminal ileum biopsy at postoperative endoscopy, about 6 months after surgery. Only in-frame clones appear in the TCRdb table, and some are missing; sequencing was by immunoSEQ multiplex PCR. The data show 2,500 to 3,500 clones, 86% seen once. Sequencing used ileal tissue. These receptor sequences come from an adult with Crohn's disease.

V and J are TRBV7-9 and TRBJ1-3; D not certain. V shed 0 bases and J shed 0 bases, with 9 bases lying between them. Germline-derived CDR1 and CDR2 are SEHNR and FQNEAQ (reference sequence). The CDR3 spans 16 residues. CDR3 DNA: TGTGCCAGCAGCTTAGCTGCGGTTTCCTCTGGAAACACCATATATTTT. This encodes CASSLAAVSSGNTIYF. The entire variable domain, with the rest obtained from reference TRBV7-9 and TRBJ1-3, is as follows: DTGVSQNPRHKITKRGQNVTFRCDPISEHNRLYWYRQTLGQGPEFLTYFQNEAQLEKSRLLSDRFSAERPKGSFSTLEIQRTEQGDSAMYLCASSLAAVSSGNTIYFGEGSWLTVV.

V gene TRBV7-9 combines with J gene TRBJ1-2; D unresolved. Germline CDR1 is SEHNR and CDR2 is FQNEAQ (reference sequence). The CDR3 is 14 amino acids. The germline V and J ends were trimmed by 4 bases and 0 bases, with 9 bases remaining between them. The CDR3 bases are TGTGCCAGCAGCTCATCCGGGTCTAACTATGGCTACACCTTC. Encoded protein: CASSSSGSNYGYTF. The entire variable domain, with the rest obtained from reference TRBV7-9 and TRBJ1-2, is as follows: DTGVSQNPRHKITKRGQNVTFRCDPISEHNRLYWYRQTLGQGPEFLTYFQNEAQLEKSRLLSDRFSAERPKGSFSTLEIQRTEQGDSAMYLCASSSSGSNYGYTFGSGTRLTVV.

The chain combines TRBV10-1 with TRBJ2-2, with D uncertain. Trimming removed 4 bases from V and 4 bases from J, with 13 bases in between. The CDR3 contains 15 residues. CDR1 is WNHNN and CDR2 is SYGVQD in the germline V gene (reference sequence). CDR3 protein: CASSGVRGSTGELFF. The CDR3 nucleotides read TGCGCCAGCAGTGGCGTCCGAGGAAGCACCGGGGAGCTGTTTTTT.

The genes are TRBV29-1 and TRBJ2-7; 9 positions agree with TRBD1. Germline loops: CDR1 SQVTM, CDR2 ANQGSEA. This CDR3 contains 14 residues. Trimming cost V 1 base and J 5 bases; bases outside gene matches: 6. As DNA, the CDR3 is TGCAGCGTTGAAGGACACAGGGGGCCGGACGAGCAGTACTTC. Translated, it gives CSVEGHRGPDEQYF.

The chain is built from TRBV2 and TRBJ1-6, with 8 bases lining up with TRBD1. The CDR3 is made up of 14 amino acids. Germline V CDR1 and CDR2: SNHLY, FYNNEI. V gave up 7 bases and J gave up 7 bases; unmatched junction bases: 6. In nucleotides, the CDR3 is TGTGCCAGCAAACCAGGACAGGGAAATTCACCCCTCCACTTT. Translation: CASKPGQGNSPLHF.

The chain employs TRBV30 and TRBJ1-2; D uncertain. CDR1 is GTSNPN, CDR2 SVGIG, per germline (reference sequence). Between the trimmed V and J ends, which lost 5 bases and 2 bases, there was a span of 9 bases. This CDR3 contains 12 residues. The CDR3 loop is CAWAGSNYGYTF. CDR3 bases: TGTGCCTGGGCAGGCAGCAACTATGGCTACACCTTC.

The chain couples TRBV18 to TRBJ2-7, with a possible D match to TRBD2 (6 bases). The CDR3 covers 13 residues. The germline gives CDR1 KGHSH, CDR2 LQKENI. Trimming removed 3 bases from V and 5 bases from J, with 11 bases in between. The CDR3 sequence: CASSPLEGHEQYF. The CDR3, as DNA: TGTGCCAGCTCACCCCTGGAGGGGCACGAGCAGTACTTC.

This rearrangement joins TRBV21-1 to TRBJ1-2. TRBV21-1 is a pseudogene. The CDR3 consists of 15 residues. The CDR3 loop reads CASSKLGGAESGYTF. The CDR3 region has the DNA TGTGCCAGCAGCAAACTGGGGGGGGCTGAGAGTGGCTACACCTTC.

The chain is built from TRBV7-9 and TRBJ1-2; D uncertain. The V gene lost 5 bases and the J gene lost 2 bases, with 12 bases spanning the gap. This CDR3 spans 14 amino acids. Germline V lookup: CDR1 SEHNR, CDR2 FQNEAQ (reference sequence). CDR3 bases: TGTGCCAGCAGCCCAGCGGGAACGAACTATGGCTACACCTTC. It translates to CASSPAGTNYGYTF.

This clone was observed a single time. This chain connects TRBV9 to TRBJ1-5; no definite D call. Germline V gene data show CDR1 as SGDLS and CDR2 as YYNGEE. This CDR3 spans 13 amino acids. Trimming stripped 4 bases from V and 5 bases from J, with 10 bases between. The DNA for the CDR3 is TGTGCCAGCAGCCTAGATTCGGATCAGCCCCAGCATTTT. It yields the protein CASSLDSDQPQHF.

The chain carries TRBV18 and TRBJ1-5; possible D gene TRBD1, 5 bases. CDR1 and CDR2 (germline): KGHSH, LQKENI. V was shortened by 2 bases and J by 2 bases, with 10 bases between the two germline ends. CDR3 length equals 15 residues. CDR3 in amino acids: CASSPTGGGNQPQHF. DNA for the CDR3: TGTGCCAGCTCACCAACGGGGGGGGGCAATCAGCCCCAGCATTTT.

This chain links TRBV6-6 with TRBJ1-6; 7 positions match TRBD1. V lost 4 bases to trimming and J lost 8 bases; unmatched junction nucleotides: 5. Germline CDR1 MNHNY, CDR2 SVGAGI (reference sequence). The CDR3 totals 14 residues. Here the CDR3 DNA reads TGTGCCAGCAGTTTTCAGGGGGAGGATTCACCCCTCCACTTT. Translation: CASSFQGEDSPLHF.

This chain uses TRBV29-1 with TRBJ1-2; D not certain. CDR3 length: 14 residues. V was clipped by 4 bases and J by 5 bases, with 17 bases between them. Germline CDR1 is SQVTM and CDR2 is ANQGSEA. The CDR3 is CSVVGRWDIYGYTF. CDR3 sequence (DNA): TGCAGCGTTGTCGGACGTTGGGATATATATGGCTACACCTTC.

J is TRBJ2-1 and V is TRBV29-1, with 8 bases aligning to TRBD2. Germline trimming cut 0 bases from V and 12 bases from J; bases unmatched to any gene: 1. CDR1 SQVTM and CDR2 ANQGSEA come from the germline V gene. The CDR3 consists of 11 residues. The CDR3 spells CSVEDGGAQFF. CDR3 sequence (DNA): TGCAGCGTTGAAGACGGGGGGGCGCAGTTCTTC.

This rearrangement joins TRBV11-2 to TRBJ2-1; no definite D call. V was cut by 0 bases and J by 13 bases, with 10 bases left in between. Per germline, CDR1 SGHAT and CDR2 FQNNGV. CDR3 size: 12 residues. CDR3 sequence (DNA): TGTGCCAGCAGCTTAGACCCGGCTAGTCAGTTCTTC. Its translation is CASSLDPASQFF.

This clone has just one count. This chain uses TRBV5-6 with TRBJ1-1, with D maybe TRBD1 (5 bases). The CDR3 loop spans 15 amino acids. V was shortened by 4 bases and J by 4 bases, with 17 bases between the two germline ends. Germline CDR1 and CDR2: SGHDT and YYEEEE. DNA for the CDR3: TGTGCCAGCAGCCCGGTGGGGGTCGGAATCACTGAAGCTTTCTTT. This sequence encodes CASSPVGVGITEAFF.

This rearrangement joins TRBV5-6 to TRBJ2-6, with no clear D. From germline, CDR1 is SGHDT and CDR2 YYEEEE. This CDR3 is 17 amino acids long. The ends were cut back, 1 base at V and 0 bases at J, with 11 bases in the middle. The CDR3 DNA sequence: TGTGCCAGCAGCTTGTACGGCAGCCGCTCTGGGGCCAACGTCCTGACTTTC. It yields the protein CASSLYGSRSGANVLTF.

V usage is TRBV4-2 and J usage is TRBJ1-4; no firm D call. The germline CDR1 and CDR2 sequences are LGHNA and YNFKEQ. This CDR3 is 15 amino acids long. Trimming removed 0 bases at V and 5 bases at J, with 10 bases between. The CDR3 coding sequence is TGTGCCAGCAGCCAAGACCAGACCCCCAATGAAAAACTGTTTTTT. Encoded protein: CASSQDQTPNEKLFF.

The rearrangement uses TRBV10-3 and TRBJ2-3; 7 bases agree with TRBD1. J gave up 6 bases and V 0 bases, and 9 bases lay outside the gene matches. The CDR3 covers 16 residues. Germline V lookup: CDR1 ENHRY, CDR2 SYGVKD. CDR3 nucleotides: TGTGCCATCAGTGAGTCGATGGGACAGAGCTCGGATACGCAGTATTTT. This encodes CAISESMGQSSDTQYF.

This clone appeared once. The chain recombines TRBV9 with TRBJ2-7; D possibly corresponds to TRBD1 (5 bases). CDR1 is SGDLS, CDR2 YYNGEE, per germline. The CDR3 is 14 residues long. Trimming shortened V by 0 bases and J by 3 bases, and 10 bases separated the two germline ends. The CDR3 region is CASSVAPTVYEQYF. In DNA, the CDR3 is TGTGCCAGCAGCGTAGCCCCGACAGTCTACGAGCAGTACTTC.

As to this clone: This sample includes further DNA sequences coding for the same CDR3. This chain uses TRBV5-1 with TRBJ2-7; D gene ambiguous. The CDR3 contains 12 residues. CDR1 and CDR2 from the germline V gene are SGHRS and YFSETQ. Trimming pared 0 bases from V and 3 bases from J, leaving 4 bases between. CDR3 loop: CASSLVGYEQYF. As DNA, the CDR3 is TGCGCCAGCAGCTTGGTAGGCTACGAGCAGTACTTC.

This chain connects TRBV19 to TRBJ2-7; the match to TRBD1 covers 9 bases. Trimming cost V 3 bases and J 5 bases; bases outside gene matches: 8. The CDR3 totals 15 residues. From germline, CDR1 is LNHDA and CDR2 SQIVND (reference sequence). CDR3 sequence reads: CASSIAGTGPHEQYF. The CDR3, as DNA: TGTGCCAGTAGTATCGCCGGGACAGGGCCCCACGAGCAGTACTTC.

The chain links TRBV29-1 to TRBJ1-2, with 7 bases identical to TRBD1. CDR1 is SQVTM, CDR2 ANQGSEA, per germline. This CDR3 spans 12 amino acids. The junction had 7 bases not matched to a gene; V was cut back by 4 bases and J by 8 bases. The CDR3 sequence: CSVALAGGGYTF. The CDR3 bases are TGCAGCGTTGCTTTAGCAGGGGGGGGCTACACCTTC. Combining the CDR3 with reference TRBV29-1 and TRBJ1-2 gives the whole variable domain SAVISQKPSRDICQRGTSLTIQCQVDSQVTMMFWYRQQPGQSLTLIATANQGSEATYESGFVIDKFPISRPNLTFSTLTVSNMSPEDSSIYLCSVALAGGGYTFGSGTRLTVV.

This clone was detected once. The chain employs TRBV21-1 and TRBJ2-7. TRBV21-1 is shown as a pseudogene. This CDR3 has 12 amino acids. The CDR3 loop reads CASSKMGSEQYF. In DNA form, the CDR3 reads TGTGCCAGCAGCAAAATGGGTAGCGAGCAGTACTTC.

The chain uses TRBV5-4 and TRBJ2-2; 11 nucleotides line up with TRBD2. This CDR3 comprises 15 residues. Per germline, CDR1 SGHNT and CDR2 YYREEE (reference sequence). Trimming took 10 bases from V and 0 from J; bases not matched to a gene: 5. The CDR3 nucleotides read TGTGCCGGTAGCGGGGGGGTTCCGAACACCGGGGAGCTGTTTTTT. Translation gives CAGSGGVPNTGELFF.

The rearrangement links TRBV27 to TRBJ2-5, with a weak D call TRBD1 (5 bases). V lost 2 bases, J lost 4 bases, and 11 bases lay in between. The CDR3 extends over 14 amino acids. CDR1 is MNHEY and CDR2 is SMNVEV in the germline V gene (reference sequence). CDR3 region: CASSLRRVGETQYF. CDR3 coding DNA: TGTGCCAGCAGTTTACGCAGGGTTGGAGAGACCCAGTACTTC.

This clone was observed a few times. V gene TRBV5-4 combines with J gene TRBJ2-7; D might be TRBD1 (5 bases). The CDR3 sequence is 15 residues long. The V end was cut by 0 bases, the J end by 0 bases, with 10 bases between. CDR1 and CDR2 (germline): SGHNT, YYREEE (reference sequence). CDR3 loop: CASSLGQLSSYEQYF. The CDR3 region has the DNA TGTGCCAGCAGCTTGGGACAGCTCAGCTCCTACGAGCAGTACTTC.